This passage covers 2 T cell receptor beta chains from one sample sequenced in a study of Graves' ophthalmopathy and Graves' hyperthyroidism. RNA transcripts served as template for amplifying TCR beta CDR3 sequences. Investigators did first-round RT-PCR with HTBI primers, then second-round multiplex PCR. TCRdb processed the multiplex PCR reads anew with MiXCR; each CDR3 protein has one entry. The sample contains about 700,000 distinct CDR3 sequences, about two fifths of which appear only once. The sequenced sample consisted of peripheral blood. The receptors shown here come from an adult man with Graves' ophthalmopathy.

This clonotype was seen at least ten times. V and J are TRBV24-1 and TRBJ2-2, with D perhaps matching TRBD2 (6 bases). Germline CDR1 and CDR2: KGHDR and SFDVKD. V was pared by 5 bases and J by 3 bases, with 6 bases between. The CDR3 consists of 13 residues. The DNA of the CDR3 is TGTGCCACCAGTGTAGCGGACACCGGGGAGCTGTTTTTT. Amino acids: CATSVADTGELFF.

The V gene is TRBV20-1, the J gene TRBJ1-6, with D unresolved. Trimming removed 2 bases from V and 0 bases from J, with 11 bases in between. The germline V gene has CDR1 DFQATT and CDR2 SNEGSKA (reference sequence). This CDR3 region has 16 residues. CDR3 sequence (DNA): TGCAGTGCTAGAACTGGGATTAGCTCCTATAATTCACCCCTCCACTTT. Its protein product is CSARTGISSYNSPLHF.